The clone carrying this T cell receptor beta chain was recorded a few times. Its antigen is unidentified. The data were taken from a study of cytomegalovirus exposure and HLA in healthy donors. Study observations and caveats: It was reportedly the case that the classifier diagnosed cytomegalovirus status with high specificity and sensitivity.

Produced via immunoSEQ multiplex PCR; TCRdb's table is partial and in-frame only. The table includes around 99,000 clones, 88% detected once. Sample: PBMCs. The receptor comes from a woman between 18 and 29 years old in good health and CMV-seronegative.

CDR3 protein: CASYEGTNTGELFF. For the CDR3, the DNA is TGTGCCAGCTATGAGGGGACAAACACCGGGGAGCTGTTTTTT. The chain links TRBV5-4 to TRBJ2-2; D possibly corresponds to TRBD1 (6 bases). V was shortened by 7 bases and J by 2 bases, with 12 bases between the two germline ends. The CDR3 consists of 14 residues. From germline, CDR1 is SGHNT and CDR2 YYREEE (reference sequence). Combining the CDR3 with reference TRBV5-4 and TRBJ2-2 gives the whole variable domain ETGVTQSPTHLIKTRGQQVTLRCSSQSGHNTVSWYQQALGQGPQFIFQYYREEENGRGNFPPRFSGLQFPNYSSELNVNALELDDSALYLCASYEGTNTGELFFGEGSRLTVL.